Described below is a single T cell receptor (beta chain) sequence and its context. Its antigen target is currently unknown. Within one base of it there is no much larger clone, and no base qualities were kept. The germline V gene encodes CDR1 SGHNT and CDR2 YENEEA. Including the terminal cysteine and phenylalanine, the CDR3 comprises 14 residues. Just CDR3 DNA is preserved here, 42 bases in frame from base 1. Relative to germline, V is missing 7 bases and J is missing 7 bases, with 9 bases of the junction outside any gene match. These data originate in a study of cytomegalovirus exposure and HLA in healthy donors (dated by TCRdb to about 2017). Background on the whole study: In an earlier analysis of under 600 of the donors, less than 350 Gb of sequence data and 90 million to 120 million unique TCR beta sequences from roughly 190 million T cells were reported. Class I and class II HLA loci were covered by the typing at four-digit resolution. Roughly 300 gigabases of sequencing data and tens of millions of unique TCR sequences were included in an early release covering roughly 600 HLA-typed donors. Among 398 genotyped donors of the cohort, an average of about 220,000 unique TCR beta nucleotide sequences was sequenced per donor, of which 15% to 20% were non-productive. High-throughput TCR immunosequencing, statistical association of individual TCRs with disease status, and machine learning were combined to predict cytomegalovirus infection status. Several DR-DQ haplotypes were handled as single units for association and clustering because linkage in the cohort was strong. Every discovery cohort repertoire had been produced on one sequencing platform. Of the roughly 420 genotyped donors, approximately 80% were placed in the genetic ancestry cluster associated with self-reported Caucasian donors. In a later analysis, previously published TCR beta repertoires from 666 donors were re-analyzed and high-resolution HLA genotyping was added so that TCR occurrence patterns could be studied. Besides the first cohort of around 670 subjects, a separate validation cohort made up of over a hundred different subjects was used. An earlier analysis of approximately 640 of the donors applied high-throughput TCR beta sequencing to assess whether each TCR beta V gene segment acted as functional or pseudogenic. The number of donors typed differed by locus, with 629-630 for A, B, C, DRB1 and DQB1, around 500 for DQA1, 600 to 610 for DPA1, and over 400 for DPB1. The study used immunosequencing to profile the T cell repertoires of 666 subjects and linked those repertoires to cytomegalovirus serostatus. A later genetic analysis took genome-wide SNP genotypes for about three fifths of the roughly 700 donors and used that subset as a discovery cohort. Donor age, sex, ethnicity and CMV serostatus were collected together with the repertoire data. Rather than using new phenotypic data, the later analysis identified candidate immune exposures from TCR beta sequences and from how often those sequences occurred across donors. The study was designed to test whether signatures of past pathogen exposure could be identified by cataloging public T cell receptors. The study at large found these results: A later analysis found that most CMV-associated TCR beta chains appeared HLA-restricted, with HLA associations seemingly driven largely by CMV exposure. A further reported finding was that TCR beta sequences accurately predicted the HLA-A and HLA-B alleles for most subjects in the first cohort. In vitro tests confirmed that a few of the cytomegalovirus-associated TCR beta chains recognize cytomegalovirus antigens. Because some donors lacked HLA typing at each locus, the association tests relied only on the typed subset. In a later analysis, HLA-associated TCR beta chains showed more clonal expansion and lower generation probabilities than non-associated chains that were equally common. In a later analysis, some 18,000 TCR beta sequences were associated with specific HLA alleles at a false discovery rate of 0.05. Across donors, most TCR sequences were observed very rarely, whereas some public TCRs were present in many individuals. Seventeen rarely observed V segments, including chromosome 9 orphons, were excluded from the earlier analysis of some 590 of the donors because counts were too low. Several of the top co-occurrence clusters appeared to be linked to parvovirus B19, influenza, CMV and Epstein-Barr virus, according to a later analysis. A later genetic analysis associated a missense DCLRE1C variant with V-gene and J-gene trimming of TCR beta chains, and an independent cohort replicated the association. When HLA alleles, especially DR and DQ, strongly co-occurred, attributing TCR associations to individual alleles was difficult. A total of fewer than 200 TCR beta chains were listed by the study as associated with cytomegalovirus. Correlated functional status among segregating V segments might reflect linkage disequilibrium, but an unknown experimental factor could not be ruled out. A group of highly shared sequence variants was considered likely to be a technical artifact of the sequencing pipeline. Sequencing depth was assumed to be roughly uniform across donors in the presence/absence analyses, though that assumption may not hold. The authors suggested that the approach could potentially be generalized to other disease states and immunological phenotypes. Immune exposure information for the cohort was limited to CMV serostatus. In both the original and validation cohorts, the classifier was reported to diagnose cytomegalovirus status with high specificity and sensitivity. In this cohort, only TCR beta chains were sequenced, and detectable features were limited by the absence of alpha or paired-chain data. Because the 87-base-pair reads could not distinguish some IMGT-functional V segments, including TRBV6-2 and TRBV6-3, those segments were excluded. Compared with the roughly 670-donor mean, donors in an Asian-associated ancestry cluster had fewer N-insertions in productive TCRs, according to a later genetic analysis. In a later analysis, the rate of TCR association differed among HLA loci, with DRB1 alleles having the most associated TCRs and HLA-C alleles having the fewest. An earlier analysis of around 500 of the donors showed that most TCR beta V segments appeared in productive rearrangements either about 90% or about 30% of the time, which broadly matched IMGT annotations.

Library preparation employed the immunoSEQ multiplex PCR assay. The multiplex PCR relied on a mix of 60 forward primers for TCR Vbeta segments and 13 reverse primers for TCR Jbeta segments. Amplification of the CDR3 region of rearranged TCR beta genes was performed with a multiplex PCR assay on genomic DNA. The Illumina HiSeq System was used to sequence the amplified TCR beta libraries as 87-base-pair reads. Turning to the authors' computational methods: A later analysis tallied around 87 million unique TCR beta chains across the 666 repertoires, and about 12 million of those chains were shared by two or more donors. Raw reads were error-corrected and collapsed into unique sequences with a nearest-neighbor algorithm that merged closely related sequences to remove PCR and sequencing errors. CDR3 sequences were aligned to IMGT reference sequences to assign V, D and J gene segments. For a sequence to be retained, a match of at least six nucleotides to both a V gene segment and a J gene segment was required. A rearrangement counted as productive if the CDR3 had no stop codons and remained in frame with V and J, and every other rearrangement counted as non-productive. CDR3 was defined by IMGT convention, running from the second conserved V-encoded cysteine to the conserved J-encoded phenylalanine. The earlier analysis of 587 of the donors excluded any sequence lacking an unambiguous match to a single V gene segment. An earlier analysis of several hundred of the donors classified V segments as functional when productive rearrangements were above 56.7% and as segregating when the standard deviation between donors was above 5%. A statistical classification framework was built for diagnosing cytomegalovirus status from the catalog of TCR beta chain sequences. In a later analysis, TCR nucleotide sequences were compared against IMGT/GENE-DB human TR gene sequences so that V and J genes could be assigned. The TCRdist pipeline was used in a later analysis to assign CDR3 sequences and most-parsimonious VDJ recombination scenarios. A later analysis defined each TCR beta chain by its CDR3 amino acid sequence plus V-gene family, and excluded reads lacking a unique V-gene family. A later analysis removed 500 to 600 highly shared, low-generation-probability nucleotide sequences to deal with suspected cross-contamination and a sequencing artifact. A later analysis calculated a clonal expansion index for each public chain from normalized within-repertoire ranks of inferred template counts. In a later analysis, generation probabilities were computed with a VDJ recombination model fitted to out-of-frame rearrangements, and the resulting probabilities were checked against IGoR. A later analysis scored TCR-TCR, TCR-HLA and TCR-CMV co-occurrence with hypergeometric tests, applying a repertoire-size bias correction to TCR pairs. To estimate false discovery rates, a later analysis permuted the HLA or CMV assignments 20 times. In a later analysis, co-occurring TCRs were grouped using DBSCAN, and TCRdist sequence similarity was added for clustering within HLA-allele-positive subsets. Co-occurrence clustering excluded repertoires with fewer than 30,000 or more than 120,000 public chains, plus five with anomalous nucleotide sharing. The source is immuneACCESS, and TCRdb retained only in-frame sequences with V and J called. Part of the clones is not carried over; for the studies checked, unresolved V genes explain less than half of this, and the remainder is unexplained. V and J calls and clone size come straight from that table; D and trimming were deduced from the DNA. In all, the sample holds about 270,000 clones, and approximately 70% of those were seen once. Jointly, the top ten make up approximately 2.1% of the sample.

The cohort consisted of hundreds of healthy bone marrow donors. All cohort members were sampled while nominally healthy, although unrecorded immune exposures were likely present. The donor was CMV seronegative and belonged to the group of over 300 seronegative cohort members. A peripheral blood sample was provided by each donor, and peripheral blood mononuclear cells were used for TCR beta sequencing. Genomic DNA was extracted from the blood cell samples with the Qiagen DNeasy Blood Extraction Kit. The specimen was PBMCs. The TCR sequence derives from a female donor in good health and CMV-seronegative. Recombination joined TRBV11-3 with TRBJ2-2, with 7 bases aligning to TRBD1. The DNA sequence is given as TGTGCCAGCACCATAACGACAGGGTTCGGGGAGCTGTTTTTT. The translation is CASTITTGFGELFF. When the CDR3 is completed using the reference TRBV11-3 and TRBJ2-2 genes on either side, the full variable domain is EAGVVQSPRYKIIEKKQPVAFWCNPISGHNTLYWYLQNLGQGPELLIRYENEEAVDDSQLPKDRFSAERLKGVDSTLKIQPAELGDSAVYLCASTITTGFGELFFGEGSRLTVL.